The 13 T cell receptor beta chains in this list originate from one sample, sequenced in a study of T cells after yellow fever vaccination. TCRdb independently ran MiXCR on the 5' RACE reads; one entry per CDR3 protein. The sample has about 63,000 distinct CDR3 sequences, roughly 7.4% seen once. The source was CD8+ T cells sorted from PBMCs, collected 15 days after the yellow fever booster vaccination. All receptors come from a man aged 30-40 years who received the YFV17D yellow fever vaccine.

This clonotype has at least ten counts. The chain joins TRBV9 to TRBJ2-3; the D is unclear. The CDR3 consists of 16 residues. Germline V gene sequence: CDR1 SGDLS, CDR2 YYNGEE. V dropped 0 bases and J dropped 3 bases, with 14 bases sitting between them. For the CDR3, the DNA is TGTGCCAGCAGCGTAGAGACCCCGCTGGGGACAGATACGCAGTATTTT. As protein: CASSVETPLGTDTQYF.

This clonotype was counted between two and nine times. V gene TRBV15 combines with J gene TRBJ2-3; TRBD2 matches 12 bases. The germline V gene encodes CDR1 LNHNV and CDR2 YYDKDF (reference sequence). The length of the CDR3 is 19 residues. The trim removed 1 base at V and 4 bases at J, leaving 12 bases unmatched. The CDR3 spells CATSRVPTTGTSGPDTQYF. The CDR3 region has the DNA TGTGCCACCAGCAGAGTCCCGACCACCGGGACTAGCGGGCCAGATACGCAGTATTTT.

Ten or more counts support this clonotype. This CDR3 is CASQGESYTGELFF. The DNA of the CDR3 is TGTGCCAGCCAGGGGGAGTCCTACACCGGGGAGCTGTTTTTT. The chain combines TRBV2 with TRBJ2-2; 7 bases map to TRBD1. Germline lookup yields CDR1 SNHLY and CDR2 FYNNEI. The CDR3 has 14 residues. J lost 3 bases, V lost 8 bases, and 6 bases had no gene match.

In this sample, this clonotype turned up many times. The chain links TRBV5-1 to TRBJ2-3; no clear D. From germline, CDR1 is SGHRS and CDR2 YFSETQ. The CDR3 runs to 10 residues. V shed 7 bases and J shed 8 bases, with 8 bases lying between them. CDR3 in amino acids: CASSGGTQYF. The CDR3 bases are TGCGCCAGCTCTGGCGGTACGCAGTATTTT.

In its sample, this clonotype was seen many times. The V gene is TRBV14, the J gene TRBJ1-1; D is unclear. Trimming took 0 bases from V and 0 from J, leaving 5 bases between them. The CDR3 runs to 14 residues. Germline assignment: CDR1 SGHDN and CDR2 FVKESK. The CDR3 loop reads CASSQDALNTEAFF. The CDR3, as DNA: TGTGCCAGCAGCCAAGATGCGCTGAACACTGAAGCTTTCTTT.

The genes are TRBV5-6 and TRBJ2-7; D is undetermined. This CDR3 contains 14 residues. The germline gives CDR1 SGHDT, CDR2 YYEEEE. With 4 bases removed from V and 2 bases from J, the gap between germline ends came to 13 bases. The CDR3 is CASSPTTQTYEQYF. DNA for the CDR3: TGTGCCAGCAGCCCCACCACCCAAACCTACGAGCAGTACTTC.

This clonotype was recorded at least ten times. The V and J genes are TRBV7-9 and TRBJ2-1; the D gene is possibly TRBD1 (5 bases). CDR3 length: 12 residues. V was shortened by 7 bases and J by 9 bases, with 13 bases between the two germline ends. Germline lookup yields CDR1 SEHNR and CDR2 FQNEAQ (reference sequence). CDR3 loop: CASTKGWSEQFF. The CDR3 DNA is TGTGCCAGCACCAAGGGGTGGAGTGAGCAGTTCTTC. The whole variable domain, remainder taken from reference TRBV7-9 and TRBJ2-1, is DTGVSQNPRHKITKRGQNVTFRCDPISEHNRLYWYRQTLGQGPEFLTYFQNEAQLEKSRLLSDRFSAERPKGSFSTLEIQRTEQGDSAMYLCASTKGWSEQFFGPGTRLTVL.

V gene TRBV20-1 combines with J gene TRBJ2-5; 10 bases fit TRBD1. CDR3 length: 18 residues. Germline values: CDR1 DFQATT, CDR2 SNEGSKA (reference sequence). Trimming at V came to 0 bases and at J to 2 bases, leaving 12 bases not matched to a gene. The CDR3 coding sequence is TGCAGTGCTAGAGACACCTTATCCGGGACAGGGGTTCAAGAGACCCAGTACTTC. Protein product: CSARDTLSGTGVQETQYF.

Many counts were recorded for this clonotype. This chain links TRBV9 with TRBJ2-1; 12 bases fit TRBD2. Germline lookup yields CDR1 SGDLS and CDR2 YYNGEE. The CDR3 spans 13 residues. The trim removed 8 bases at V and 9 bases at J, leaving 6 bases unmatched. The CDR3 loop reads CASGLAGMSEQFF. In DNA form, the CDR3 reads TGTGCCAGTGGACTAGCGGGAATGAGTGAGCAGTTCTTC.

Points on this clonotype: This could be a read error, since a much larger clone is one nucleotide away. The J gene is TRBJ2-1, the V gene TRBV28; the match to TRBD1 covers 8 bases. The V segment lost 6 bases and the J segment 11 bases; nucleotides outside the gene matches: 9. The CDR3 runs 13 residues. Germline V lookup: CDR1 MDHEN, CDR2 SYDVKM. The CDR3 DNA is TGTGCCAGCAGGAAGACAGGGGTGGATAAGCAGTTCTTC. It codes for CASRKTGVDKQFF. The variable domain in full, with the rest retrieved from reference TRBV28 and TRBJ2-1, is DVKVTQSSRYLVKRTGEKVFLECVQDMDHENMFWYRQDPGLGLRLIYFSYDVKMKEKGDIPEGYSVSREKKERFSLILESASTNQTSMYLCASRKTGVDKQFFGPGTRLTVL.

Concerning this clonotype: A single base separates this from a much larger clone, so it may be a read error. The genes are TRBV15 and TRBJ2-5, with 11 positions matching TRBD1. The length of the CDR3 is 15 residues. The germline V gene encodes CDR1 LNHNV and CDR2 YYDKDF (reference sequence). Trimming took 3 bases from V and 4 from J; bases not matched to a gene: 4. The DNA of the CDR3 is TGTGCCACCAGCAGGAGGGACAGGGGGGCAGAGACCCAGTACTTC. Encoded protein: CATSRRDRGAETQYF.

This clonotype appeared many times. Its ends do not fully match the called genes, so a read error is possible. The chain links TRBV20-1 to TRBJ1-5; 7 bases agree with TRBD1. CDR3 size: 14 residues. Germline V lookup: CDR1 DFQATT, CDR2 SNEGSKA (reference sequence). This chain's CDR3 is CSARDRVGNQPQHF. The CDR3 DNA reads TGCAGTGCAAGAGACAGGGTGGGCAATCAGCCCCAGCATTTT.

Ten or more counts support this clonotype. The J gene is TRBJ2-1, the V gene TRBV5-1; D gene uncertain. Germline assignment: CDR1 SGHRS and CDR2 YFSETQ. The V gene lost 4 bases and the J gene lost 0 bases, with 8 bases spanning the gap. The CDR3 is 14 residues long. CDR3 protein: CASSPTISYNEQFF. CDR3 in DNA: TGCGCCAGCAGCCCCACTATCTCCTACAATGAGCAGTTCTTC.